This passage covers 21 T cell receptor beta chains from one sample sequenced in a study of blood T cell repertoires in COVID-19. TCRdb's copy holds only in-frame clones and misses some; the assay was immunoSEQ multiplex PCR. Among over 90,000 clones, 70% to 85% were seen once, and the ten largest hold approximately 9.9%. Material: peripheral blood. The receptors come from a man in his sixties with active or convalescent COVID-19.

This chain connects TRBV5-6 to TRBJ1-4, with a possible D match to TRBD1 (6 bases). Germline-derived CDR1 and CDR2 are SGHDT and YYEEEE. V was cut by 4 bases and J by 10 bases, with 20 bases left in between. The CDR3 length is 15 residues. The CDR3 loop reads CASSPPQGRARKLFF. Written as DNA, the CDR3 is TGTGCCAGCAGCCCCCCACAGGGTAGGGCCCGAAAACTGTTTTTT. Full variable domain (remainder filled in from reference TRBV5-6 and TRBJ1-4): DAGVTQSPTHLIKTRGQQVTLRCSPKSGHDTVSWYQQALGQGPQFIFQYYEEEERQRGNFPDRFSGHQFPNYSSELNVNALLLGDSALYLCASSPPQGRARKLFFGSGTQLSVL.

V gene TRBV27 combines with J gene TRBJ1-2; D may be TRBD1 (6 bases). The CDR3 runs 16 residues. Germline CDR1 is MNHEY and CDR2 is SMNVEV (reference sequence). V was trimmed by 0 bases and J by 4 bases, leaving 15 bases between them. CDR3 in DNA: TGTGCCAGCAGTTTATCGGGCAGGGGAAGTGCCTATGGCTACACCTTC. Translation: CASSLSGRGSAYGYTF.

This chain joins TRBV11-2 and TRBJ1-4, with unresolved D. Germline V lookup: CDR1 SGHAT, CDR2 FQNNGV. This CDR3 is built from 11 residues. V lost 4 bases and J lost 6, with 3 bases in between. The chain's CDR3 is CASSSYEKLFF. The CDR3 DNA follows: TGTGCCAGCAGCTCCTATGAAAAACTGTTTTTT. The full variable domain, in which reference TRBV11-2 and TRBJ1-4 provide the parts outside the CDR3, is EAGVAQSPRYKIIEKRQSVAFWCNPISGHATLYWYQQILGQGPKLLIQFQNNGVVDDSQLPKDRFSAERLKGVDSTLKIQPAKLEDSAVYLCASSSYEKLFFGSGTQLSVL.

This chain links TRBV7-2 with TRBJ2-3; D is uncertain. This CDR3 is 12 amino acids long. The germline V and J ends were trimmed by 3 bases and 2 bases, with 3 bases remaining between them. Germline V gene lookup returns CDR1 SGHTA and CDR2 FQGNSA. The CDR3 bases are TGTGCCAGCAGCTTCTTCACAGATACGCAGTATTTT. It encodes CASSFFTDTQYF.

The chain links TRBV4-2 to TRBJ2-1, with TRBD2 matching over 8 bases. CDR1 and CDR2 from the germline V gene are LGHNA and YNFKEQ. The CDR3 contains 15 residues. The J segment lost 4 bases and the V segment lost 2 bases, leaving 4 bases of the junction unmatched. In DNA, the CDR3 is TGTGCCAGCAGCCAATATAGCGGGGAATACAATGAGCAGTTCTTC. Translated: CASSQYSGEYNEQFF.

In its sample, this clone was seen once. J is TRBJ2-2 and V is TRBV6-2 or TRBV6-3; no definite D call. V lost 0 bases, J lost 1 base, and 3 bases lay in between. In germline, CDR1 is MNHEY, CDR2 SVGEGT. CDR3 length: 14 amino acids. The CDR3 reads CASSYSQNTGELFF. Here the CDR3 DNA reads TGTGCCAGCAGTTACTCACAGAACACCGGGGAGCTGTTTTTT.

V and J are TRBV19 and TRBJ2-1, with TRBD2 identical over 15 bases. CDR3 length equals 16 residues. CDR1 and CDR2 from the germline V gene are LNHDA and SQIVND (reference sequence). V gave up 2 bases and J gave up 7 bases; unmatched junction bases: 3. The CDR3 is CASSIRGTSGRNEQFF. The CDR3 coding sequence is TGTGCCAGTAGTATACGAGGGACTAGCGGGAGGAATGAGCAGTTCTTC.

This clone was seen more than once but under ten times. V and J are TRBV20-1 and TRBJ2-7, with D possibly matching TRBD1 (6 bases). V was cut by 5 bases and J by 5 bases, with 10 bases left in between. The CDR3 extends over 11 amino acids. Germline V gene sequence: CDR1 DFQATT, CDR2 SNEGSKA (reference sequence). CDR3 in amino acids: CSALQGDEQYV. DNA for the CDR3: TGCAGTGCTCTACAGGGCGACGAGCAGTACGTC.

Only one count was recorded for this clone. In nucleotides, the CDR3 is TGTGCCAGCAGGACGGGACAGGGGCCCGATGAGCAGTTCTTC. Translated, it gives CASRTGQGPDEQFF. This rearrangement joins TRBV2 to TRBJ2-1; 10 bases align to TRBD1. Germline V gives CDR1 SNHLY, CDR2 FYNNEI. V lost 6 bases to trimming and J lost 8 bases; unmatched junction nucleotides: 7. This CDR3 spans 14 amino acids.

The chain links TRBV2 to TRBJ2-2; tentative D call: TRBD2 (6 bases). Deletions cut 7 bases from V and 1 base from J, with 10 bases between. This CDR3 comprises 14 residues. CDR1 SNHLY and CDR2 FYNNEI come from the germline V gene. DNA for the CDR3: TGTGCCAGCAAAGGGCGGGAGAACACCGGGGAGCTGTTTTTT. This gives the protein CASKGRENTGELFF.

The gene calls are TRBV19 and TRBJ1-1, with 8 bases identical to TRBD1. From germline, CDR1 is LNHDA and CDR2 SQIVND (reference sequence). V lost 8 bases to trimming and J lost 0 bases; unmatched junction nucleotides: 2. The CDR3 length is 13 residues. The CDR3 sequence is CASGTGMNTEAFF. For the CDR3, the DNA is TGTGCCAGTGGGACAGGCATGAACACTGAAGCTTTCTTT.

The V and J genes are TRBV2 and TRBJ1-4, with TRBD1 identical over 10 bases. V was pared by 6 bases and J by 7 bases, with 5 bases of the junction left unmatched. The CDR3 has 14 amino acids. CDR1 SNHLY and CDR2 FYNNEI come from the germline V gene. The CDR3 DNA reads as TGTGCCAGCAGCCTCCGGGACAGGGGTGAAAAACTGTTTTTT. It yields the protein CASSLRDRGEKLFF.

The chain employs TRBV28 and TRBJ2-3; 8 bases line up with TRBD2. The V gene's germline CDR1 is MDHEN and CDR2 SYDVKM. Trimming removed 5 bases from V and 2 bases from J; junction bases left unmatched: 3. The CDR3 is 14 residues long. This CDR3 is CASSPLADTDTQYF. CDR3 bases: TGTGCCAGCAGTCCACTAGCGGACACAGATACGCAGTATTTT.

The rearrangement links TRBV27 to TRBJ1-6; TRBD1 is a possible D gene (6 bases). The germline gives CDR1 MNHEY, CDR2 SMNVEV (reference sequence). There are 16 residues in the CDR3. V lost 5 bases and J lost 11, with 22 bases in between. The CDR3 protein is CASSPSSRGQGAPLHF. As DNA, the CDR3 is TGTGCCAGCAGTCCTTCCTCGCGGGGGCAGGGCGCACCCCTCCACTTT.

The chain recombines TRBV2 with TRBJ2-3, with a tentative D call TRBD2 (6 bases). V was clipped by 5 bases and J by 10 bases, with 22 bases between them. The CDR3 has 15 amino acids. CDR1 SNHLY and CDR2 FYNNEI come from the germline V gene. CDR3 loop: CASSPGTSFGIAQYF. The CDR3 DNA sequence: TGTGCCAGCAGTCCCGGGACTTCCTTTGGCATTGCGCAGTATTTT.

The chain joins TRBV5-1 to TRBJ1-6; a weak D match, TRBD1 (6 bases). CDR1 is SGHRS, CDR2 YFSETQ, per germline. This CDR3 is 18 amino acids long. Trimming removed 4 bases from V and 7 bases from J, with 24 bases in between. CDR3: CASSIGAAGDRRNSPLHF. Here the CDR3 DNA reads TGCGCCAGCAGCATTGGGGCCGCGGGAGACAGGCGAAATTCACCCCTCCACTTT.

The chain joins TRBV28 to TRBJ2-6; 10 bases map to TRBD2. The V gene's germline CDR1 is MDHEN and CDR2 SYDVKM. Trimming took 3 bases from V and 4 from J; bases not matched to a gene: 6. The CDR3 sequence is 17 residues long. CDR3 in amino acids: CASSFLAGEVGANVLTF. CDR3 DNA: TGTGCCAGCAGTTTCCTAGCGGGAGAGGTGGGGGCCAACGTCCTGACTTTC.

This clone has only a few counts. The V and J genes are TRBV9 and TRBJ1-3; 10 nucleotides match TRBD1. Germline V gene sequence: CDR1 SGDLS, CDR2 YYNGEE. The CDR3 loop spans 18 amino acids. After removal of 4 bases from V and 0 bases from J, the junction contained 10 bases not matched to a gene. The CDR3 region is CASSRSWGQGSSGNTIYF. The CDR3 DNA follows: TGTGCCAGCAGCCGATCGTGGGGACAGGGGAGCTCTGGAAACACCATATATTTT.

For the CDR3, the DNA is TGTGCCAGCAGTTTATGGGGACAGGGGGCGGGTGAGCAGTACTTC. Encoded protein: CASSLWGQGAGEQYF. The rearrangement joins TRBV28 to TRBJ2-7; 12 bases are shared with TRBD1. CDR3 length equals 15 residues. Per germline, CDR1 MDHEN and CDR2 SYDVKM. With 0 bases clipped from V and 7 bases from J, the junction kept 4 bases outside the gene matches.

J is TRBJ1-1 and V is TRBV10-1, with D possibly being TRBD1 (6 bases). CDR3 length: 15 amino acids. Trimming cost V 4 bases and J 4 bases, with 16 bases left between them. Germline-derived CDR1 and CDR2 are WNHNN and SYGVQD (reference sequence). This chain's CDR3 is CASSVTRDMGTEAFF. CDR3 nucleotide sequence: TGCGCCAGCAGTGTGACGAGGGACATGGGCACTGAAGCTTTCTTT.

V and J are TRBV7-7 and TRBJ2-1, with TRBD2 matching 10 bases. V was clipped by 5 bases and J by 9 bases; unmatched bases: 10. The germline CDR1 and CDR2 sequences are SSHAT and FNYEAQ (reference sequence). The CDR3 is made up of 15 amino acids. CDR3 nucleotide sequence: TGTGCCAGCAGCCGGGGACTAGCGCCGACCGGTGAGCAGTTCTTC. Its translation is CASSRGLAPTGEQFF.